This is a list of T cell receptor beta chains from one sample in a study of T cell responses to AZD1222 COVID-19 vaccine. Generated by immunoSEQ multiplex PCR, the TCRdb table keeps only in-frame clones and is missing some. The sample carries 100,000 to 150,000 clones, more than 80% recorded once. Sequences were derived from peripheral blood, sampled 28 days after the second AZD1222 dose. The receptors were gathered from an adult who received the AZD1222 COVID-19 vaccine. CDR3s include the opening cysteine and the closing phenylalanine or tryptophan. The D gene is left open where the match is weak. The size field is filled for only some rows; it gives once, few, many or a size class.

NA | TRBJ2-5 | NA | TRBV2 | TGTGCCAGTGCCCAGCAAGAGACCCAGTACTTC | CASAQQETQYF
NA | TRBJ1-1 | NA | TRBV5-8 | TGTGCCAGCAGCTTGGGCGTTGACCCCAGGACTGAAGCTTTCTTT | CASSLGVDPRTEAFF
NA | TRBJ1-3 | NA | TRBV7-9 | TGTGCCAGCGCACGCCTCTCTGGAAACACCATATATTTT | CASARLSGNTIYF
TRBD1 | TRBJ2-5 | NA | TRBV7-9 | TGTGCCAGCAGCTTACCCATTACAGGGGTACAAGAGACCCAGTACTTC | CASSLPITGVQETQYF
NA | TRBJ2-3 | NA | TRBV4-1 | TGCGCCAGCAGCCAAGGGGTTCGTGGGGAAGGCACAGATACGCAGTATTTT | CASSQGVRGEGTDTQYF
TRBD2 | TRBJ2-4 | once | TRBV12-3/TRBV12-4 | TGTGCCAGCGGTCGGGGGGGCCACAACATTCAGTACTTC | CASGRGGHNIQYF
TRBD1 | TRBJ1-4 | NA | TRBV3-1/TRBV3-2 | TGTGCCAGCAGCCCCCGGACAGGGGATGAAAAACTGTTTTTT | CASSPRTGDEKLFF
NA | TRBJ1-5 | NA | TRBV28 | TGTGCCAGCAGTTTAATGGTCACAACATCTCAGCCCCAGCATTTT | CASSLMVTTSQPQHF
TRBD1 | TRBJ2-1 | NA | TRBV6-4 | TGTGCCAGCAGTGACTCTGGGACAGGGGTCAATGAGCAGTTCTTC | CASSDSGTGVNEQFF
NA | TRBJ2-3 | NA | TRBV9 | TGTGCCAGCAGCGCCCAGGGTCCAGATACGCAGTATTTT | CASSAQGPDTQYF
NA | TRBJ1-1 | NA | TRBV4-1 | TGCGCCAGCAGCCCCGACGGAGCGAACACTGAAGCTTTCTTT | CASSPDGANTEAFF
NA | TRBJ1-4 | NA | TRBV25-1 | TGTGCCAGCAGTGAACCTCAGGGGAATGGCGAAAAACTGTTTTTT | CASSEPQGNGEKLFF
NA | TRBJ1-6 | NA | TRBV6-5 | TGTGCCAGCAGAGACAGTAAGAATAATTCACCCCTCCACTTT | CASRDSKNNSPLHF
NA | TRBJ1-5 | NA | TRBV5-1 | TGCGCCAGCAGCTTAGACTGGGCTCAGCCCCAGCATTTT | CASSLDWAQPQHF
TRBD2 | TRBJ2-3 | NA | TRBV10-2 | TGCGCCAGCAGTGAGTCAAAGCGGACTAGCGGGGGGTTTCGGACAGATACGCAGTATTTT | CASSESKRTSGGFRTDTQYF
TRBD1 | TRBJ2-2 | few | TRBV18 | TGTGCCAGCTCAGATGCCGGGACAGGGAACACCGGGGAGCTGTTTTTT | CASSDAGTGNTGELFF
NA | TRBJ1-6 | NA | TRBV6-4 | TGTGCCAGCAGTGACTCAGGGCGAACCAGCTCCTATAATTCACCCCTCCACTTT | CASSDSGRTSSYNSPLHF
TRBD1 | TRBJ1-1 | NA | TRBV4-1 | TGCGCCAGCAGCCAAGATCTGGGACAGGTAAATGAAGCTTTCTTT | CASSQDLGQVNEAFF
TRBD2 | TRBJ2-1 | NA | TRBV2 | TGTGCCAGCAGTGGCGGCGGGGGGGCAGTCAATGAGCAGTTCTTC | CASSGGGGAVNEQFF
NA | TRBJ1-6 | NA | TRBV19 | TGTGCCAGTAGTATTCGCAGGGCCCTTAATTCACCCCTCCACTTT | CASSIRRALNSPLHF
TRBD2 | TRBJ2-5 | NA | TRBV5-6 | TGTGCCAGCAGCTTGGGTCAGCGGGGGTTGTACCAAGAGACCCAGTACTTC | CASSLGQRGLYQETQYF
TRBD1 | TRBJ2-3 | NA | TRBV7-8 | TGTGCCAGCAGCTTAGCCCCGGGACAGAGCACAGATACGCAGTATTTT | CASSLAPGQSTDTQYF
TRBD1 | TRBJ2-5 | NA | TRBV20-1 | TGCAGTGCTAGTGTCGGGACAGTAGGGGAGACCCAGTACTTC | CSASVGTVGETQYF
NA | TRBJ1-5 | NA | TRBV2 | TGTGCCAGCAGTGGGGAAAGACCTAGCAATCAGCCCCAGCATTTT | CASSGERPSNQPQHF
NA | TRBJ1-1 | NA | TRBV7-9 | TGTGCCAGCAGCTTAGCAGGGAACACTGAAGCTTTCTTT | CASSLAGNTEAFF
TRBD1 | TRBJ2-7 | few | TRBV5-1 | TGCGCCAGCAGCCCTTCCGGGACAGGCTCCTACGAGCAGTACTTC | CASSPSGTGSYEQYF
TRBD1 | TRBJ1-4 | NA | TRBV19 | TGTGCCAGTACCCGGGGAGGACAGGGGCAAGAAAAACTGTTTTTT | CASTRGGQGQEKLFF
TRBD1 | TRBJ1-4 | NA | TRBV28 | TGTGCCAGCAGCCAGAATACAGGGGGCACGAGTGAAAAACTGTTTTTT | CASSQNTGGTSEKLFF
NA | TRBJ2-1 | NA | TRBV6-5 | TGTGCCAGCAGTTACTCGGGGGGCCTCAATGAGCAGTTCTTC | CASSYSGGLNEQFF
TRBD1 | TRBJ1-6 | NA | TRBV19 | TGTGCCAGTAGCCCAGACAGGGGGTACTCACCCCTCCACTTT | CASSPDRGYSPLHF
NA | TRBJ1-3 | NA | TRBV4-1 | TGCGCCAGCAGCCAAGATGGGGATTTTCGGGGATTCGTCGACTCTGGAAACACCATATATTTT | CASSQDGDFRGFVDSGNTIYF
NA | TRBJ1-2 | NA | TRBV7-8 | TGTGCCAGCAGCTCAGCGGGTTGGGCACATGGCTACACCTTC | CASSSAGWAHGYTF
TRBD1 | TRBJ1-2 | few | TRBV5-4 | TGTGCCAGCAGCTTGGGGACAGGAAAACTTTATGGCTACACCTTC | CASSLGTGKLYGYTF
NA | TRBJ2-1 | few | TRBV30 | TGTGCCTGGGCTCCTCAGGGACGGGGTCTCTTCGGGGAGCAGTTCTTC | CAWAPQGRGLFGEQFF
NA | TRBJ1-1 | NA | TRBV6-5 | TGTGCCAGCAGTCCGCAGGGGAGTGCTGAAGCTTTCTTT | CASSPQGSAEAFF
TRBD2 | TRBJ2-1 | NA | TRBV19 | TGTGCCAGTAGCATTCCGGGACTAGCGGGGGGTCTCTACAATGAGCAGTTCTTC | CASSIPGLAGGLYNEQFF
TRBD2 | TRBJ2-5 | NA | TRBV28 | TGTGCCAGCAGTTTCGCTAGCGGGGGCGCCGGTGGGACCCAGTACTTC | CASSFASGGAGGTQYF
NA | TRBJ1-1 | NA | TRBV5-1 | TGCGCCAGCAGCTTGGCAGGGGACACTGAAGCTTTCTTT | CASSLAGDTEAFF
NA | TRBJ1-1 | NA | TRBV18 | TGTGCCAGCTCTCAAAGTAGGGACTCCATGAACACTGAAGCTTTCTTT | CASSQSRDSMNTEAFF
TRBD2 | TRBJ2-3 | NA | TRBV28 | TGTGCCAGCAGTTTAACTAGCGGTATAGGATATTTT | CASSLTSGIGYF
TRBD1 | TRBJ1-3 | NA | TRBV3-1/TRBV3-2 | TGTGCCAGCAGCCAAGTGACAGGGTCCGGAAACACCATATATTTT | CASSQVTGSGNTIYF
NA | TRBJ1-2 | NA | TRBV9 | TGTGCCAGCAGCGTAGGAAGTTCGGCAGGCTTCGGCTACACCTTC | CASSVGSSAGFGYTF
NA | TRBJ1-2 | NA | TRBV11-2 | TGTGCCAGCAGCTTAGGTTCGAGTCGAGGCTACACCTTC | CASSLGSSRGYTF
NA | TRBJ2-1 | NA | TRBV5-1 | TGCGCCAGCAGCTTTGACAGACCCGGGAATGAGCAGTTCTTC | CASSFDRPGNEQFF
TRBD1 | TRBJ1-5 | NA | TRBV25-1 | TGTGCCAGCAGTGAATATAGCCTGACAGGGCACGGTCAGCCCCAGCATTTT | CASSEYSLTGHGQPQHF
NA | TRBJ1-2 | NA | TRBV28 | TGTGCCAGCAGTTTAACAGCTAACTATGGCTACACCTTC | CASSLTANYGYTF
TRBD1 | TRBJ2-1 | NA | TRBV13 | TGTGCCAGCAGCTTCTGGACAGGGGCTTACAATGAGCAGTTCTTC | CASSFWTGAYNEQFF
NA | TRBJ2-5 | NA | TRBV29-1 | TGCAGCGTTGGGGCGGGGCCGGCATTACAAGAGACCCAGTACTTC | CSVGAGPALQETQYF
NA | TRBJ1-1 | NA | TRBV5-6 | TGTGCCAGCAGCTTGTTCACATCCCCTGAAGCTTTCTTT | CASSLFTSPEAFF